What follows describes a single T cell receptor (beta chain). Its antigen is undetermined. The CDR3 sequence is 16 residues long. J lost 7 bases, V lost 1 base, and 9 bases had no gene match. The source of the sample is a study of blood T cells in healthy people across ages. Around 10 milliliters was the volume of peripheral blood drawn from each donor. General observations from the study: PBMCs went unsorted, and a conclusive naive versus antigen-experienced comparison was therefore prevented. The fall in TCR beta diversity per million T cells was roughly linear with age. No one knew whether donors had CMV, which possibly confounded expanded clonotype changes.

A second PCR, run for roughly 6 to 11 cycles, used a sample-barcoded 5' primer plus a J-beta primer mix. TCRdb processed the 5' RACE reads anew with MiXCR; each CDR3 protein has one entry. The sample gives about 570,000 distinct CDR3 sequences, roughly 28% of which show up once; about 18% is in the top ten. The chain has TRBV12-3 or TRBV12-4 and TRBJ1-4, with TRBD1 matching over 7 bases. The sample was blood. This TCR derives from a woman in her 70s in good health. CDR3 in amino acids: CASSLGAGTDVEKLFF. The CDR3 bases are TGTGCCAGCAGTTTAGGTGCCGGGACAGATGTTGAAAAACTGTTTTTT.